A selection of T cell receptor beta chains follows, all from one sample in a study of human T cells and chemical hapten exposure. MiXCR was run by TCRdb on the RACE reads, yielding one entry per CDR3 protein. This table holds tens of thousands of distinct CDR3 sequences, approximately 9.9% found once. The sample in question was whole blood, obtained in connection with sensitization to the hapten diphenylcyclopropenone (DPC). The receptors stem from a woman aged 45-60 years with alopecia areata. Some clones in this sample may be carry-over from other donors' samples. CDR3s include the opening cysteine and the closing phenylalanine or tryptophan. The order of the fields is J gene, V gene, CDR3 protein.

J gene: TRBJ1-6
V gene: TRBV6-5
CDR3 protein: CASSESYNSPLHF

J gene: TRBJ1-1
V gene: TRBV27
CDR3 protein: CASSLFRAGTAFF

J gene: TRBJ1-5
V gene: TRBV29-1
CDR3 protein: CSVEAEGRGQPQHF

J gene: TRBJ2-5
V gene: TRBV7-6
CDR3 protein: CASSTGLAGGQETQYF

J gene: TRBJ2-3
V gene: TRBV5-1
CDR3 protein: CASSLGGLPGGTDTQYF

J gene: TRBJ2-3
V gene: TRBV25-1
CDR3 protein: CASSEYQGLRTDTQYF

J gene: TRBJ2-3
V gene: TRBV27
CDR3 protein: CATRARTSFTQYF

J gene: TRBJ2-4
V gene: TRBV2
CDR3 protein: CASTGSRAKNIQYF

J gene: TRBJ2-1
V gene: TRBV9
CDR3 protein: CASSVEGLAGGQQFF

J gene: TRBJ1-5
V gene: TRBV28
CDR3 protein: CASSTNQPQHF

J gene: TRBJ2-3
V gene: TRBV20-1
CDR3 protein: CSASLSSGGLSTDTQYF

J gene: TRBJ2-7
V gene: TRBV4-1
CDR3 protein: CASSRLTDSLLYEQYF

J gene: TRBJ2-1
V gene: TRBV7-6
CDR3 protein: CASSRSGGPYNEQFF

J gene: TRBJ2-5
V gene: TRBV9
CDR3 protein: CASSVVTGAQETQYF

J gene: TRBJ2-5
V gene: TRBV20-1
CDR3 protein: CSAKEGYQETQYF

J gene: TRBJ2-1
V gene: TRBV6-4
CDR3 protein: CASSPNYRGLYNEQFF

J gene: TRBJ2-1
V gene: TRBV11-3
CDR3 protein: CASSFTGIGGGQDEQFF

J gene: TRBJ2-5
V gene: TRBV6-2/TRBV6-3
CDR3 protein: CASTRAGNQETQYF

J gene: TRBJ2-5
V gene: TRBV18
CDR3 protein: CASSPISSQETQYF

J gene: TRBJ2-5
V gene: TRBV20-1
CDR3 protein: CSARKLVGETQYF

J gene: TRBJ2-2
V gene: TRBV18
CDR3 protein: CASSPTGGDTGELFF

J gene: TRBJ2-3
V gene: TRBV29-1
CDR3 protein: CSVEVVDTQYF

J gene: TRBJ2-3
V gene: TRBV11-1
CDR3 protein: CASSLRWDDTQYF

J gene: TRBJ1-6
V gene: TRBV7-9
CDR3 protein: CASSRTESNSPLHF

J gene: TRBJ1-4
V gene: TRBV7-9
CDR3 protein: CASSLEITETGYEKLFF

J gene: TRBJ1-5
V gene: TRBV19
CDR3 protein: CASKAGTVNQPQHF

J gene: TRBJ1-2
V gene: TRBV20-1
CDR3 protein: CSARASSGDGYTF

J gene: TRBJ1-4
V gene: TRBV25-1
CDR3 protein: CASTGREKLFF

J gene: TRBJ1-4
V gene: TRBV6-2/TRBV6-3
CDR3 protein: CASSPAGGRRKLFF

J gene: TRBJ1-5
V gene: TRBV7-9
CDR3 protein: CASSLVGQHSNQPQHF

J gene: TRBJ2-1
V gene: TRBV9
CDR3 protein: CASSVSPNNEQFF

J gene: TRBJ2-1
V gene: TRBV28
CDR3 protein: CASSAGLYNEQFF

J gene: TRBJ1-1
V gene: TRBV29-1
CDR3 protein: CSGRTVEAFF

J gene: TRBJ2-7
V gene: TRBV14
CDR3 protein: CASSQVRSSYEQYF

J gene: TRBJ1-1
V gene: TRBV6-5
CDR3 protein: CASSYDRGLYTEAFF

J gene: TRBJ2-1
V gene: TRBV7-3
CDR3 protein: CASSPGLVNEQFF

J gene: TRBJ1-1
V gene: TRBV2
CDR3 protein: CASSVRNPNTEAFF

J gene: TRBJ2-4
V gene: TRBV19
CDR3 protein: CASSTDKGLAGPLAKNIQYF

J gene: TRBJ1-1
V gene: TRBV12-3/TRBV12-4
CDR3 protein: CANLHRNRMNTEAFF

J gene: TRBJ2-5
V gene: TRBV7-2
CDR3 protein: CASSLAETQYF

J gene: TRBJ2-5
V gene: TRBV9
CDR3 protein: CASSARDTGQETQYF